This entry lists 6 T cell receptor beta chains sequenced from one sample in a study of blood T cell repertoires in COVID-19. Produced via immunoSEQ multiplex PCR; TCRdb's table is partial and in-frame only. Among some 70,000 clones listed, around nine tenths were seen once. The sequenced sample consisted of peripheral blood. All receptors derive from a human donor in a cohort sampled during active COVID-19.

This rearrangement joins TRBV19 to TRBJ2-5; 7 bases map to TRBD1. The CDR3 contains 14 residues. In germline, CDR1 is LNHDA, CDR2 SQIVND (reference sequence). J was trimmed by 5 bases and V by 5 bases; bases with no gene match: 8. The CDR3 coding sequence is TGTGCCAGTAGTCCCTCCGACAGGGCGGAGACCCAGTACTTC. It specifies CASSPSDRAETQYF.

The genes are TRBV18 and TRBJ2-2; no definite D call. Trimming pared 3 bases from V and 7 bases from J, leaving 6 bases between. CDR3 length: 12 residues. Germline CDR1 KGHSH, CDR2 LQKENI. CDR3 sequence reads: CASSPFIGELFF. The CDR3 DNA is TGTGCCAGCTCACCGTTTATCGGGGAGCTGTTTTTT.

The chain is built from TRBV5-5 and TRBJ1-1, with 7 bases identical to TRBD1. Trimming at V came to 9 bases and at J to 0 bases, leaving 14 bases not matched to a gene. Germline CDR1 reads SGHKS; CDR2 reads YYEKEE (reference sequence). The CDR3 has 16 residues. The CDR3 DNA is TGTGCCACCCAGCTTGGATGGGACAGAATGAACACTGAAGCTTTCTTT. Translation: CATQLGWDRMNTEAFF.

This clone came up once. The V and J genes are TRBV9 and TRBJ2-3; 7 bases match TRBD2. The CDR3 sequence is 17 residues long. CDR1 SGDLS and CDR2 YYNGEE come from the germline V gene. V shed 0 bases and J 6 bases; nucleotides not matched to a gene: 13. The DNA of the CDR3 is TGTGCCAGCAGCGTAGGCTACTCCTCCTTCGGGGGGGATACGCAGTATTTT. Encoded protein: CASSVGYSSFGGDTQYF.

Concerning this clone itself: Sequence at one end of the junction differs from germline and may be a read error. The CDR3 here is CASSYSARVFVF. The DNA of the CDR3 is TGTGCCAGCAGTTACTCCGCCAGGGTGTTCGTCTTC. The V and J genes are TRBV6-2 or TRBV6-3 and TRBJ2-1, with a tentative D call TRBD1 (5 bases). The CDR3 loop spans 12 amino acids. Germline V gene data show CDR1 as MNHEY and CDR2 as SVGEGT.

The V and J genes are TRBV30 and TRBJ1-6; D might be TRBD1 (5 bases). This CDR3 has 13 amino acids. Per the germline V gene, CDR1 is GTSNPN and CDR2 is SVGIG (reference sequence). Deletions cut 0 bases from V and 10 bases from J, with 10 bases between. CDR3 DNA: TGTGCCTGGAGTGTACAGGATCGCTCACCCCTCCACTTT. It specifies CAWSVQDRSPLHF.